This TCR beta chain was documented in a study of naive and memory T cell subsets. Comment on this clonotype: Its antigen is unidentified.

The study, taken as a whole, reports: Over 85% of naive TCR sequences appeared only once, unlike memory subsets.

V shed 2 bases, J shed 6 bases, and the junction held 7 bases outside the gene matches. The CDR3 is made up of 14 amino acids. An equimolar mix of two oligonucleotides served as the beta constant-region primer for TRBC1 and TRBC2. TCRdb independently ran MiXCR on the UMI-ligation and nested PCR reads; one entry per CDR3 protein. The sample carries fewer than 30,000 distinct CDR3 sequences, roughly 10% recorded once. Sequential positive selection took CD4 T cells first, then CD8 T cells. Four subsets defined by CD45RA and CD27 were sorted after CD3, CD4, CD8 and live/dead staining. This TCR derives from a human donor in good health. The genes are TRBV12-3 or TRBV12-4 and TRBJ2-7; TRBD1 aligns across 7 bases. Sequencing input: effector memory CD4+ T cells from blood. Documented subset: effector memory, CD45RA- CD27-. The chain's CDR3 is CASSLTQGVGEQYF. CDR3 bases: TGTGCCAGCAGTTTAACCCAGGGGGTTGGCGAGCAGTACTTC.